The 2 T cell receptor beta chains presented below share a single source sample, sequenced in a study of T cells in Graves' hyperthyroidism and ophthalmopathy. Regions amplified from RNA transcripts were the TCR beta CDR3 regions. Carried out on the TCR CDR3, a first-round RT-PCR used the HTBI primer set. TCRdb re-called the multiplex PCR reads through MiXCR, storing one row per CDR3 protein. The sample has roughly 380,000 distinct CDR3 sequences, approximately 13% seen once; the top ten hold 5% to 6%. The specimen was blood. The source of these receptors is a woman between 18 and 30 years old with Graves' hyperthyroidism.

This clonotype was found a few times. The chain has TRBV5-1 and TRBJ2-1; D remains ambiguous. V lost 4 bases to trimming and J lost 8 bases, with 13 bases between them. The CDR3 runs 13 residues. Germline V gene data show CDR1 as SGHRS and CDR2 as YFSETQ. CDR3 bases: TGCGCCAGCAGCCCCTCAGGAGTTGATGAGCAGTTCTTC. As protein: CASSPSGVDEQFF.

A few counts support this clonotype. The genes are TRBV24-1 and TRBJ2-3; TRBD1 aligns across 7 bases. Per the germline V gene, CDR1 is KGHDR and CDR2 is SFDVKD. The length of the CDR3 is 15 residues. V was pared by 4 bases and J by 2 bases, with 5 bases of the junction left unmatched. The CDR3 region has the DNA TGTGCCACCAGTGACGACAGGGTGTTCACAGATACGCAGTATTTT. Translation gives CATSDDRVFTDTQYF.